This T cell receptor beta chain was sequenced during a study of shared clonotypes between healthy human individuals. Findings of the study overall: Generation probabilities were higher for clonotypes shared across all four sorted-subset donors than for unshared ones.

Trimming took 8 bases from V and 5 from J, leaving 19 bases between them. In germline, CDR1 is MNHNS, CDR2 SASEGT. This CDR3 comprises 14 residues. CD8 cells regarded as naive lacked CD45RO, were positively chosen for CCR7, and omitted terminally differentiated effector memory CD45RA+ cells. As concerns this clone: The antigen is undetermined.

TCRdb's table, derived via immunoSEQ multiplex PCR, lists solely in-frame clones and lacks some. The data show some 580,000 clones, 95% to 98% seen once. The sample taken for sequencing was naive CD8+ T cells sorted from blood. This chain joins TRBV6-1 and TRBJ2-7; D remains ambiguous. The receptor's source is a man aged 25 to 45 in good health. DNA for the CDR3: TGTGCCAGCTCCCCCCTGGGCGGTGGCAACGAGCAGTACTTC. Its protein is CASSPLGGGNEQYF.